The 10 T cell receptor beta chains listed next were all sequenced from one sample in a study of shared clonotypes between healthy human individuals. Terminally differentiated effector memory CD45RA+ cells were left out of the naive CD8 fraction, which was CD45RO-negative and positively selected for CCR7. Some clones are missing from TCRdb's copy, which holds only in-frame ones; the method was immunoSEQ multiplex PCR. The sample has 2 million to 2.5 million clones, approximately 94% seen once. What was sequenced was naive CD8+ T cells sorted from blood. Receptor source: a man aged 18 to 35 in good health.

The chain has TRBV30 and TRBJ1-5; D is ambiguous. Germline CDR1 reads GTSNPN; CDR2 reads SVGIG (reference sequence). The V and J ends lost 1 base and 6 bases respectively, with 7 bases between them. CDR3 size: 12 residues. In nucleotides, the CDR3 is TGTGCCTGGAGTGACAAGTTTCAGCCCCAGCATTTT. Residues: CAWSDKFQPQHF.

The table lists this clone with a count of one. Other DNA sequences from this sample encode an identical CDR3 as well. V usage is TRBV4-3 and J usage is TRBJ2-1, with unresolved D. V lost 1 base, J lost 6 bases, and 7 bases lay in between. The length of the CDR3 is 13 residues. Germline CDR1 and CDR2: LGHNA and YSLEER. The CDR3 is CASSQVLGNEQFF. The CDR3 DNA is TGCGCCAGCAGCCAAGTACTGGGCAATGAGCAGTTCTTC.

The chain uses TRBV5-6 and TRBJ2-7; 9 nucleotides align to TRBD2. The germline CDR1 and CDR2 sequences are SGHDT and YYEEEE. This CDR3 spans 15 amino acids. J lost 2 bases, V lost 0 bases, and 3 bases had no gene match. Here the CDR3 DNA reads TGTGCCAGCAGCTTGGGCCCTAGCGGGACCTACGAGCAGTACTTC. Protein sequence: CASSLGPSGTYEQYF.

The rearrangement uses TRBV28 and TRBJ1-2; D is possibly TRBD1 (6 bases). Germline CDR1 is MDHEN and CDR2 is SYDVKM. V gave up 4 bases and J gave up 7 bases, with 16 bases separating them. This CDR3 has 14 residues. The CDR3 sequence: CASSYRGGALGYTF. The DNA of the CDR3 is TGTGCCAGCAGTTACCGTGGGGGGGCGCTTGGCTACACCTTC.

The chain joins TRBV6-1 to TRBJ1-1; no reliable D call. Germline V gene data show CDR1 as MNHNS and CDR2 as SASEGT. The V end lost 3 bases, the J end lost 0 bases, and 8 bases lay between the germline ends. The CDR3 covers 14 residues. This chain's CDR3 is CASSDRNLNTEAFF. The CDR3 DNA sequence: TGTGCCAGCAGTGACAGGAATTTGAACACTGAAGCTTTCTTT.

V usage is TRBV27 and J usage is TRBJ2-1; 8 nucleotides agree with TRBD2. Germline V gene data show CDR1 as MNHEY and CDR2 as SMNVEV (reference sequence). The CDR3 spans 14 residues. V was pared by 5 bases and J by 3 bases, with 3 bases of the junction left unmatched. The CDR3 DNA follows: TGTGCCAGCAGTCCCGGGACTAGCTACAATGAGCAGTTCTTC. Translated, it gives CASSPGTSYNEQFF.

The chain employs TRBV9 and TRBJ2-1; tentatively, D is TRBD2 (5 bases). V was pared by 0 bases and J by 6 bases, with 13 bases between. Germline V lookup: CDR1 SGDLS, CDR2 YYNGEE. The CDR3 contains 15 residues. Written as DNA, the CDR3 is TGTGCCAGCAGCGTAGGCCTCGGGGTATTCAATGAGCAGTTCTTC. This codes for CASSVGLGVFNEQFF. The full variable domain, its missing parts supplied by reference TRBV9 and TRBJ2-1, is DSGVTQTPKHLITATGQRVTLRCSPRSGDLSVYWYQQSLDQGLQFLIQYYNGEERAKGNILERFSAQQFPDLHSELNLSSLELGDSALYFCASSVGLGVFNEQFFGPGTRLTVL.

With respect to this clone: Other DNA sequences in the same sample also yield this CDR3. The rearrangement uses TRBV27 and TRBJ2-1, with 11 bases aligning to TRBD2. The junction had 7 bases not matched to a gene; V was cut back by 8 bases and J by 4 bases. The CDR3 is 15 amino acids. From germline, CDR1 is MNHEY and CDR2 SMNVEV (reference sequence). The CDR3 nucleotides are TGTGCCAGCTCCTTACTAGCGGGAGTATACAATGAGCAGTTCTTC. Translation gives CASSLLAGVYNEQFF.

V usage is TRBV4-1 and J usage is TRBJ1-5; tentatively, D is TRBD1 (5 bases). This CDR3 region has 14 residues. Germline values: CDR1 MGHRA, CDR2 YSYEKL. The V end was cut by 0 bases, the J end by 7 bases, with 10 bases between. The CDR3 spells CASSQELGAQPQHF. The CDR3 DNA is TGCGCCAGCAGCCAAGAATTAGGGGCACAGCCCCAGCATTTT.

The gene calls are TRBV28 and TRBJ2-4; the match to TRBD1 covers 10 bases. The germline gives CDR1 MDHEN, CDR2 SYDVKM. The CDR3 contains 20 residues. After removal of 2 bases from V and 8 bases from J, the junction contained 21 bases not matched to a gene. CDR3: CASSLPRDRGFLGRDDIQYF. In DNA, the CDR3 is TGTGCCAGCAGTTTACCCCGGGACAGGGGATTTCTTGGTCGGGATGACATTCAGTACTTC.